One sample yielded the 14 T cell receptor beta chains listed below, sequenced in a study of shared clonotypes between healthy human individuals. The assay was immunoSEQ multiplex PCR, and TCRdb's table has in-frame clones only and misses some. The data contain some 1.1 million clones, 70% to 80% of them singletons. Sequencing used memory CD4+ T cells from PBMCs. Subset here: CD45RA-negative fraction. Source of these receptors: a young man in good health. Some clones in this sample may be carry-over from other donors' samples.

The chain employs TRBV6-1 and TRBJ1-2; 10 bases agree with TRBD1. Germline lookup yields CDR1 MNHNS and CDR2 SASEGT. V trimming: 5 bases; J trimming: 6 bases; junction bases outside the gene matches: 3. The CDR3 has 13 residues. The DNA for the CDR3 is TGTGCCAGCAGTCCCGGGACAGGGGATGGCTACACCTTC. It yields the protein CASSPGTGDGYTF.

This clone appeared once. The V and J genes are TRBV20-1 and TRBJ2-7, with no clear D. V lost 4 bases to trimming and J lost 6 bases, with 7 bases between them. Per the germline V gene, CDR1 is DFQATT and CDR2 is SNEGSKA (reference sequence). The CDR3 covers 10 residues. This CDR3 reads CSAIFGEQYF. The CDR3 region has the DNA TGCAGTGCTATCTTCGGCGAGCAGTACTTC.

As regards this clone: This CDR3 is also generated by other DNA sequences in the sample. J is TRBJ2-3 and V is TRBV11-3; a weak D match, TRBD1 (6 bases). With 2 bases removed from V and 3 bases from J, the gap between germline ends came to 6 bases. The CDR3 contains 13 residues. CDR1 and CDR2 from the germline V gene are SGHNT and YENEEA. The CDR3 protein is CASSLRGTDTQYF. CDR3 DNA: TGTGCCAGCAGCTTAAGGGGGACAGATACGCAGTATTTT.

This clone was seen once. This chain connects TRBV29-1 to TRBJ1-1; 11 nucleotides match TRBD1. J lost 6 bases, V lost 5 bases, and 11 bases had no gene match. Germline V gives CDR1 SQVTM, CDR2 ANQGSEA. There are 15 residues in the CDR3. As DNA, the CDR3 is TGCAGCGTTCTAACCACTCCGGACAGGGGGCCTGAAGCTTTCTTT. It translates to CSVLTTPDRGPEAFF.

Only a few counts were recorded for this clone. The chain carries TRBV13 and TRBJ2-7; 7 bases are shared with TRBD2. J was trimmed by 5 bases and V by 9 bases; bases with no gene match: 37. The CDR3 has 22 residues. Germline lookup yields CDR1 PRHDT and CDR2 FYEKMQ (reference sequence). DNA for the CDR3: TGTGCCAGTCAAGGGTCAAAAACTAGCGATTACTATCCCCTCTTCCCTGGAAACGAGCAGTACTTC. Amino acids: CASQGSKTSDYYPLFPGNEQYF. Filled out from reference TRBV13 and TRBJ2-7, the complete variable domain reads AAGVIQSPRHLIKEKRETATLKCYPIPRHDTVYWYQQGPGQDPQFLISFYEKMQSDKGSIPDRFSAQQFSDYHSELNMSSLELGDSALYFCASQGSKTSDYYPLFPGNEQYFGPGTRLTVT.

V usage is TRBV19 and J usage is TRBJ2-7, with TRBD2 identical over 8 bases. With 6 bases clipped from V and 2 bases from J, the junction kept 12 bases outside the gene matches. Germline CDR1 reads LNHDA; CDR2 reads SQIVND (reference sequence). The CDR3 runs to 16 residues. This CDR3 is CASSHSSGGRPYEQYF. The DNA of the CDR3 is TGTGCCAGTAGCCATTCTAGCGGCGGGAGGCCCTACGAGCAGTACTTC.

CDR3 nucleotide sequence: TGCGCCAGCAGCTTGCGAGTGGGGGAGTTGGGTGAAAAACTGTTTTTT. Encoded protein: CASSLRVGELGEKLFF. This chain connects TRBV5-1 to TRBJ1-4; possibly TRBD1 for D (5 bases). This CDR3 region has 16 residues. Trimming cost V 1 base and J 7 bases, with 17 bases left between them. The germline CDR1 and CDR2 sequences are SGHRS and YFSETQ. Using reference TRBV5-1 and TRBJ1-4 for the parts outside the CDR3, the full variable domain is KAGVTQTPRYLIKTRGQQVTLSCSPISGHRSVSWYQQTPGQGLQFLFEYFSETQRNKGNFPGRFSGRQFSNSRSEMNVSTLELGDSALYLCASSLRVGELGEKLFFGSGTQLSVL.

The chain recombines TRBV4-1 with TRBJ2-5; maybe TRBD1 (6 bases). Per the germline V gene, CDR1 is MGHRA and CDR2 is YSYEKL. The V end lost 2 bases, the J end lost 2 bases, and 9 bases lay between the germline ends. CDR3 length equals 14 residues. The CDR3 is CASSQPTGQETQYF. CDR3 DNA sequence: TGCGCCAGCAGCCAACCAACAGGGCAAGAGACCCAGTACTTC.

V and J are TRBV5-1 and TRBJ2-2; D uncertain. The CDR3 length is 14 residues. CDR1 and CDR2 (germline): SGHRS, YFSETQ. V was shortened by 0 bases and J by 4 bases, with 7 bases between the two germline ends. The chain's CDR3 is CASSLAPGTGELFF. The CDR3 nucleotides read TGCGCCAGCAGCTTGGCCCCTGGCACCGGGGAGCTGTTTTTT. Drawing the rest from reference TRBV5-1 and TRBJ2-2, the complete variable domain is KAGVTQTPRYLIKTRGQQVTLSCSPISGHRSVSWYQQTPGQGLQFLFEYFSETQRNKGNFPGRFSGRQFSNSRSEMNVSTLELGDSALYLCASSLAPGTGELFFGEGSRLTVL.

There are a few counts of this clone. The gene calls are TRBV30 and TRBJ1-5; perhaps TRBD1 as D (5 bases). Trimming pared 2 bases from V and 6 bases from J, leaving 11 bases between. This CDR3 has 13 amino acids. In germline, CDR1 is GTSNPN, CDR2 SVGIG (reference sequence). The CDR3 loop is CAWSRQGSQPQHF. DNA of the CDR3: TGTGCCTGGAGTAGGCAGGGAAGTCAGCCCCAGCATTTT.

J is TRBJ1-2 and V is TRBV18; TRBD1 is a possible D gene (5 bases). Germline V gene data show CDR1 as KGHSH and CDR2 as LQKENI. V lost 4 bases and J 6 bases, leaving 9 bases between the germline ends. The CDR3 contains 12 residues. The CDR3 DNA reads TGTGCCAGCTCACGAGGGGATGATGGCTACACCTTC. Protein sequence: CASSRGDDGYTF.

V is TRBV5-1 and J is TRBJ2-1; 9 nucleotides align to TRBD1. The V gene's germline CDR1 is SGHRS and CDR2 YFSETQ. Germline trimming cut 4 bases from V and 3 bases from J; bases unmatched to any gene: 11. The CDR3 runs 17 residues. CDR3 protein: CASSLPLQGAHYNEQFF. The CDR3 DNA reads as TGCGCCAGCAGCCTACCACTACAGGGGGCGCACTACAATGAGCAGTTCTTC. The full variable domain, completed using reference TRBV5-1 and TRBJ2-1, is KAGVTQTPRYLIKTRGQQVTLSCSPISGHRSVSWYQQTPGQGLQFLFEYFSETQRNKGNFPGRFSGRQFSNSRSEMNVSTLELGDSALYLCASSLPLQGAHYNEQFFGPGTRLTVL.

The J gene is TRBJ2-7, the V gene TRBV7-2; D is undetermined. Between the trimmed V and J ends, which lost 5 bases and 5 bases, there was a span of 16 bases. Germline V CDR1 and CDR2: SGHTA, FQGNSA. There are 14 residues in the CDR3. The CDR3 DNA reads TGTGCCAGCAGCCCCCCGCCTACACACAACGAGCAGTACTTC. It is translated as CASSPPPTHNEQYF.

The chain carries TRBV6-1 and TRBJ2-1, with D perhaps TRBD2 (6 bases). From germline, CDR1 is MNHNS and CDR2 SASEGT. The CDR3 is 12 amino acids. V lost 5 bases and J 10 bases, leaving 12 bases between the germline ends. The DNA for the CDR3 is TGTGCCAGCAGTCTGCGGGGTTCAGAGCAGTTCTTC. Translated: CASSLRGSEQFF.